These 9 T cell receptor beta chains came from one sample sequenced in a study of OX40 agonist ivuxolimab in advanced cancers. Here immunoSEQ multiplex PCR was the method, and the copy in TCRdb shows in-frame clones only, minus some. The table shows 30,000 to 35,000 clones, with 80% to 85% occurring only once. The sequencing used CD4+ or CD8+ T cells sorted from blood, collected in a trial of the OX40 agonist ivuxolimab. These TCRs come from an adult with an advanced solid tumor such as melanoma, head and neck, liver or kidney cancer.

DNA for the CDR3: TGTGCCAGCAGCGAAATTCCAGGGGTTGACTATGGCTACACCTTC. Protein product: CASSEIPGVDYGYTF. This rearrangement joins TRBV9 to TRBJ1-2, with a tentative D call TRBD1 (6 bases). The CDR3 is 15 amino acids. Between the trimmed V and J ends, which lost 3 bases and 3 bases, there was a span of 15 bases. CDR1 SGDLS and CDR2 YYNGEE come from the germline V gene.

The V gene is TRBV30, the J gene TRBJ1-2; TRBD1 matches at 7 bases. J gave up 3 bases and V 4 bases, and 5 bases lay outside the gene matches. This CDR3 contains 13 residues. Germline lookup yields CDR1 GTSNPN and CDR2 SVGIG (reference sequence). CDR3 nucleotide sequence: TGTGCCTGGACATCCACAGGGGACTATGGCTACACCTTC. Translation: CAWTSTGDYGYTF.

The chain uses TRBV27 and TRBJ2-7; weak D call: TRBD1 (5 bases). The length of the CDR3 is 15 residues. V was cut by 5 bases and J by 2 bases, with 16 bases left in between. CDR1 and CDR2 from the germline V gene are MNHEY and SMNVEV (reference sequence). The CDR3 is CASSPSSGSAYEQYF. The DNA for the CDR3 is TGTGCCAGCAGTCCTTCCTCAGGGTCTGCCTACGAGCAGTACTTC.

The CDR3 coding sequence is TGCGCCAGCAGCCAAGGCGACCAAGCGAACACTGAAGCTTTCTTT. Its translation: CASSQGDQANTEAFF. This chain links TRBV4-1 with TRBJ1-1; unclear D gene. This CDR3 comprises 15 residues. The germline V gene encodes CDR1 MGHRA and CDR2 YSYEKL. The V end was cut by 1 base, the J end by 1 base, with 10 bases between.

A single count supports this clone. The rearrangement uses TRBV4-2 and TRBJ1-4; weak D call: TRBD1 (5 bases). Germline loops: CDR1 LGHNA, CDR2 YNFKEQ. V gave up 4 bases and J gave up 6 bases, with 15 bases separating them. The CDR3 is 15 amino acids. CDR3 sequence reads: CASSPVGLGDEKLFF. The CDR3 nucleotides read TGTGCCAGCAGCCCCGTCGGCCTGGGGGATGAAAAACTGTTTTTT.

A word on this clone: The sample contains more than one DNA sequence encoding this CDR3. The CDR3: CASSLTSGETDTQYF. The DNA for the CDR3 is TGTGCCAGCAGTCTTACTAGCGGGGAGACAGATACGCAGTATTTT. V usage is TRBV7-3 and J usage is TRBJ2-3, with TRBD2 identical over 10 bases. This CDR3 spans 15 amino acids. With 6 bases clipped from V and 3 bases from J, the junction kept 6 bases outside the gene matches. CDR1 is SGHTA, CDR2 FQGTGA, per germline.

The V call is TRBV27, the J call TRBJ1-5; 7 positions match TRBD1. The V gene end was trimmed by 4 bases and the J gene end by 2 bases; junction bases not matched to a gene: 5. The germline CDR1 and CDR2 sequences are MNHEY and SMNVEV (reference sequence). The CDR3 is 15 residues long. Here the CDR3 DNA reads TGTGCCAGCAGTTGGGACAGAAGCGGCAATCAGCCCCAGCATTTT. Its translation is CASSWDRSGNQPQHF.

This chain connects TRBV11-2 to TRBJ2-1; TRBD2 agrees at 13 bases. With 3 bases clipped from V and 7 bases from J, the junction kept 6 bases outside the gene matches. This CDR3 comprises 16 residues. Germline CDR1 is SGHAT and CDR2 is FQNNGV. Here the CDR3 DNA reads TGTGCCAGCAGCTTCCTACTAGCGGGGGGGGAGAATGAGCAGTTCTTC. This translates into CASSFLLAGGENEQFF.

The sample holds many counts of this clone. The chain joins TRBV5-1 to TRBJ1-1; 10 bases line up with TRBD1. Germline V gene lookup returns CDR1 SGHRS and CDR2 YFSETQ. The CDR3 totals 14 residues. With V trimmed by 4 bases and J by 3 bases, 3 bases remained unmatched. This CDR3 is CASSTGTGDTEAFF. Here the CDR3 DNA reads TGCGCCAGCAGCACCGGGACAGGGGACACTGAAGCTTTCTTT.